The subject of this entry is one TCR beta chain. This entry is derived from a study of blood T cell repertoires in COVID-19. Study-wide background: Researchers got acute and convalescent COVID-19 samples from the United States, Italy and Spain. From T cells, B-cell-depleted T cells, or PBMCs came the material, which was cDNA or gDNA.

In the source study's methods: Counts of nucleated cells, estimated from reference gene primer amplification, were obtained. Method: immunoSEQ multiplex PCR; TCRdb's copy keeps in-frame clones and lacks some. V and J calls and clone size are copied from that table; D and trimming were computed from the DNA. Of roughly 100,000 clones detected, 79% appear once; the ten largest clones hold around a sixth. This receptor was obtained from a woman of 80 years or more with active or convalescent COVID-19. Sequencing used peripheral blood.

The CDR3 sequence is CATSGQGRASGTFSYNEQFF. The CDR3 nucleotides read TGTGCCACCAGCGGTCAGGGTAGAGCTAGCGGGACGTTCTCCTACAATGAGCAGTTCTTC. The V call is TRBV15, the J call TRBJ2-1; 9 positions match TRBD2. The length of the CDR3 is 20 residues. The germline CDR1 and CDR2 sequences are LNHNV and YYDKDF (reference sequence). With 5 bases clipped from V and 0 bases from J, the junction kept 17 bases outside the gene matches.